In its sample, the clone carrying this T cell receptor beta chain was seen many times. Antigen: not known. The V and J ends lost 7 bases and 1 base respectively, with 13 bases between them. The CDR3 covers 14 residues. Germline lookup yields CDR1 SQVTM and CDR2 ANQGSEA. The data belong to a study of response to subunit inactivated influenza vaccine. Study-level findings and limits: The authors proposed limited new T cell recruitment per seasonal influenza vaccination.

TCRdb reanalysed the RT-PCR reads using MiXCR and keeps one entry per CDR3 protein. The sample consists of 650,000 to 800,000 distinct CDR3 sequences, roughly 13% of them appearing once. Specimen: PBMCs from blood, collected roughly 15 days before vaccination. The sequence was obtained from a man aged 45-60 years who received an inactivated influenza vaccine. The chain is built from TRBV29-1 and TRBJ2-2, with D possibly matching TRBD2 (6 bases). CDR3 region: CSAPGLENTGELFF. In DNA, the CDR3 is TGCAGCGCCCCGGGACTCGAGAACACCGGGGAGCTGTTTTTT.